Listed below are T cell receptor beta chains from one sample, sequenced in a study of memory CD4+ T cells and cytomegalovirus serostatus. Measured with immunoSEQ multiplex PCR; TCRdb has only the in-frame clones, and not every one. The profile shows around 45,000 clones, roughly 73% of them singletons. The sequenced sample was memory CD4+ T cells from blood. The source of these receptors is an adult in good health and CMV-seronegative. CDR3s include the opening cysteine and the closing phenylalanine or tryptophan. The order of the fields is V gene, clone size, J gene, D gene, CDR3 DNA, CDR3 protein. A D gene is named only where the DNA matches it firmly. Clone size is stated in some rows and not others, as once, few, many or a class when expanded.

V: TRBV2
size: -
J: TRBJ2-1
D: -
DNA: TGTGCCAGCAGTGCCCGGACAGCCTACAATGAGCAGTTCTTC
CDR3: CASSARTAYNEQFF

V: TRBV4-3
size: -
J: TRBJ1-6
D: -
DNA: TGCGCCAGCAGCCTGGCTGGGGGTAATTCACCCCTCCACTTT
CDR3: CASSLAGGNSPLHF

V: TRBV5-3
size: -
J: TRBJ1-6
D: -
DNA: TGTGCCAGAAGCTCAAGCTCCTATAATTCACCCCTCCACTTT
CDR3: CARSSSSYNSPLHF

V: TRBV27
size: once
J: TRBJ1-2
D: -
DNA: TGTGCCAGCAGCACGCTGAACCCCCCCCAGGTCGGCGGCTACACCTTC
CDR3: CASSTLNPPQVGGYTF

V: TRBV11-1
size: once
J: TRBJ2-5
D: -
DNA: TGTGCCAGCAGCTTAGGCAGAGTCGGGGAAGAGACCCAGTACTTC
CDR3: CASSLGRVGEETQYF

V: TRBV5-4
size: -
J: TRBJ1-2
D: -
DNA: TGTGCCAGCAGCTTGGTTCTCCGGACGGATAACTATGGCTACACCTTC
CDR3: CASSLVLRTDNYGYTF

V: TRBV7-9
size: few
J: TRBJ1-3
D: -
DNA: TGTGCCAGCAGTCAAGGGAGTGGAAACACCATATATTTT
CDR3: CASSQGSGNTIYF

V: TRBV4-3
size: -
J: TRBJ2-2
D: -
DNA: TGCGCCAGCAGCCCCCCCGGGCGCCACACCGGGGAGCTGTTTTTT
CDR3: CASSPPGRHTGELFF

V: TRBV5-1
size: -
J: TRBJ1-2
D: TRBD1
DNA: TGCGCCAGCAGCTTAGGGGGCGACTATGGCTACACCTTC
CDR3: CASSLGGDYGYTF

V: TRBV18
size: once
J: TRBJ2-2
D: -
DNA: TGTGCCAGCTCACCATCGGGGGGCGCGAGCACCGGGGAGCTGTTTTTT
CDR3: CASSPSGGASTGELFF

V: TRBV6-5
size: -
J: TRBJ1-1
D: -
DNA: TGTGCCATCAGTGATTACGGGAAATCCACTGAAGCTTTCTTT
CDR3: CAISDYGKSTEAFF

V: TRBV19
size: -
J: TRBJ1-5
D: -
DNA: TGTGCCAGCTCCGAGTTCAATCAGCCCCAGCATTTT
CDR3: CASSEFNQPQHF

V: TRBV30
size: -
J: TRBJ1-2
D: -
DNA: TGTGCCTGGAGTGAGGGTGGCTATGGCTACACCTTC
CDR3: CAWSEGGYGYTF

V: TRBV7-2
size: -
J: TRBJ2-5
D: TRBD2
DNA: TGTGCCAGCAGCTTAACATTAGCGGGGGGCCAAGAGACCCAGTACTTC
CDR3: CASSLTLAGGQETQYF

V: TRBV5-1
size: -
J: TRBJ2-1
D: -
DNA: TGCGCCAGCAGTACTCCCTCGGCCTTAGGGGGCAATGAGCAGTTCTTC
CDR3: CASSTPSALGGNEQFF

V: TRBV5-6
size: once
J: TRBJ1-3
D: -
DNA: TGTGCCAGCAGCTTGGTCGGCCAACCCCAAAGGACCATATATTTT
CDR3: CASSLVGQPQRTIYF

V: TRBV7-8
size: -
J: TRBJ1-2
D: -
DNA: TGTGCCAGCAGCTTATTCGGGGGCGACGGCTACACCTTC
CDR3: CASSLFGGDGYTF

V: TRBV7-2
size: -
J: TRBJ2-2
D: TRBD2
DNA: TGTGCCAGCAGCTTAGCGCGGGCTAGCGGGGGGAACACCGGGGAGCTGTTTTTT
CDR3: CASSLARASGGNTGELFF

V: TRBV5-4
size: few
J: TRBJ2-2
D: TRBD2
DNA: TGTGCCAGCAGCTTCAAGGCGGGGGGAAACACCGGGGAGCTGTTTTTT
CDR3: CASSFKAGGNTGELFF

V: TRBV11-2
size: -
J: TRBJ2-1
D: -
DNA: TGTGCCAGCAGCTTCGCGGAGGGTTCCTACAATGAGCAGTTCTTC
CDR3: CASSFAEGSYNEQFF

V: TRBV9
size: -
J: TRBJ2-3
D: -
DNA: TGTGCCAGCAGCGTAGGCAAGGTTTCAATCACAGATACGCAGTATTTT
CDR3: CASSVGKVSITDTQYF

V: TRBV30
size: -
J: TRBJ1-1
D: -
DNA: TGTGCCTGGAGTGTAACAGGGCTAGCTGGAACTGAAGCTTTCTTT
CDR3: CAWSVTGLAGTEAFF

V: TRBV19
size: -
J: TRBJ2-2
D: -
DNA: TGTGCCAGTAGTGTGACAGATAGGGACGCCGGGGAGCTGTTTTTT
CDR3: CASSVTDRDAGELFF

V: TRBV10-1
size: -
J: TRBJ2-4
D: -
DNA: TGCGCCAGCAGTGAAGGGTATCGAGCCAAAAACATTCAGTACTTC
CDR3: CASSEGYRAKNIQYF

V: TRBV5-6
size: -
J: TRBJ1-5
D: -
DNA: TGTGCCAGCAGCCCAAGCCAGCGAGGGCCGGCTCAGCCCCAGCATTTT
CDR3: CASSPSQRGPAQPQHF

V: TRBV14
size: -
J: TRBJ2-5
D: TRBD1
DNA: TGTGCCAGCAGCCAAGATAGCCAGGGGGCCGAGACCCAGTACTTC
CDR3: CASSQDSQGAETQYF

V: TRBV5-1
size: few
J: TRBJ1-1
D: -
DNA: TGCGCCAGCAGCCACCAGGGAGACACTGAAGCTTTCTTT
CDR3: CASSHQGDTEAFF

V: TRBV19
size: -
J: TRBJ1-2
D: TRBD1
DNA: TGTGCCAGTAGTCTATCTGGACAGGGGGTTTATGGCTACACCTTC
CDR3: CASSLSGQGVYGYTF

V: TRBV10-2
size: -
J: TRBJ1-1
D: TRBD1
DNA: TGCGCCAGCAGTGAGCAGGGGGCGAACACTGAAGCTTTCTTT
CDR3: CASSEQGANTEAFF

V: TRBV6-6
size: -
J: TRBJ2-1
D: -
DNA: TGTGCCAGCACCGACGGGAGCTCCTACAATGAGCAGTTCTTC
CDR3: CASTDGSSYNEQFF

V: TRBV4-3
size: -
J: TRBJ2-3
D: -
DNA: TGCGCCAGCAGCCAAGAAAATCGAGCAGATACGCAGTATTTT
CDR3: CASSQENRADTQYF

V: TRBV6-6
size: -
J: TRBJ2-3
D: TRBD2
DNA: TGTGCCAGCACTTTGGCGGGGGGGGGAGATACGCAGTATTTT
CDR3: CASTLAGGGDTQYF

V: TRBV11-1
size: -
J: TRBJ1-6
D: TRBD1
DNA: TGTGCCAGCAGCCCCACAGGGGGCAATTCACCCCTCCACTTT
CDR3: CASSPTGGNSPLHF

V: TRBV7-9
size: -
J: TRBJ2-1
D: -
DNA: TGTGCCAGCAGCGTACAGGGTCGGAGGGGCTCCTACAATGAGCAGTTCTTC
CDR3: CASSVQGRRGSYNEQFF

V: TRBV4-3
size: -
J: TRBJ1-6
D: -
DNA: TGCGCCAGCAGCCCAGGAGGGGATGCTAATAATTCACCCCTCCACTTT
CDR3: CASSPGGDANNSPLHF

V: TRBV5-4
size: -
J: TRBJ2-5
D: TRBD1
DNA: TGTGCCAGCAGCTTGGCCGAAAGGACAGGCAGGGAGACCCAGTACTTC
CDR3: CASSLAERTGRETQYF

V: TRBV4-1
size: -
J: TRBJ1-6
D: -
DNA: TGCGCCAGCAGCCAAGATCAAAGGGGTTTTTCACCCCTCCACTTT
CDR3: CASSQDQRGFSPLHF

V: TRBV6-1
size: -
J: TRBJ1-2
D: TRBD1
DNA: TGTGCCAGCAGACGGGGGACAGGAGCTAACTATGGCTACACCTTC
CDR3: CASRRGTGANYGYTF

V: TRBV9
size: few
J: TRBJ2-7
D: TRBD1
DNA: TGTGCCAGCAGATACCTTAACAGGGGGCGAAGGGACTACGAGCAGTACTTC
CDR3: CASRYLNRGRRDYEQYF

V: TRBV19
size: few
J: TRBJ1-5
D: TRBD1
DNA: TGTGCCAGTAGTATGACAGGGGGCCAGCCCCAGCATTTT
CDR3: CASSMTGGQPQHF

V: TRBV7-3
size: few
J: TRBJ2-1
D: TRBD2
DNA: TGTGCCAGCAGCTATGGACTAGCGGGGGACCACAATGAGCAGTTCTTC
CDR3: CASSYGLAGDHNEQFF

V: TRBV6-1
size: -
J: TRBJ2-5
D: TRBD1
DNA: TGTGCCAGCAGTCGACAGGGTGTCCAAGAGACCCAGTACTTC
CDR3: CASSRQGVQETQYF

V: TRBV6-6
size: few
J: TRBJ1-1
D: TRBD1
DNA: TGTGCCAGCAGTTACCCCGGGACAGGACACACTGAAGCTTTCTTT
CDR3: CASSYPGTGHTEAFF

V: TRBV5-1
size: -
J: TRBJ2-1
D: -
DNA: TGCGCCAGCAGCTTGGCCCGGGATTACAATGAGCAGTTCTTC
CDR3: CASSLARDYNEQFF

V: TRBV7-2
size: -
J: TRBJ1-3
D: -
DNA: TGTGCCAGCAGCTCGGGACATTACTCTGGAAACACCATATATTTT
CDR3: CASSSGHYSGNTIYF

V: TRBV18
size: -
J: TRBJ1-2
D: TRBD1
DNA: TGTGCCAGCTCACCCCCAGACAGGGTTGGTGGCTACACCTTC
CDR3: CASSPPDRVGGYTF

V: TRBV5-1
size: -
J: TRBJ2-3
D: -
DNA: TGCGCCAGCAGCTTAGTTGGGGACCTCACAGATACGCAGTATTTT
CDR3: CASSLVGDLTDTQYF

V: TRBV4-2
size: -
J: TRBJ1-1
D: -
DNA: TGTGCCAGCAGCTCCCCAAGACAGACCACTGAAGCTTTCTTT
CDR3: CASSSPRQTTEAFF

V: TRBV6-6
size: -
J: TRBJ1-1
D: -
DNA: TGTGCCAGCAGTCGTCGGGGGGACACTGAAGCTTTCTTT
CDR3: CASSRRGDTEAFF

V: TRBV6-6
size: -
J: TRBJ1-1
D: TRBD1
DNA: TGTGCCAGCAGCAGGACAGGGGTTACTGAAGCTTTCTTT
CDR3: CASSRTGVTEAFF

V: TRBV7-2
size: -
J: TRBJ2-1
D: TRBD1
DNA: TGTGCCAGCAGCTACCCGGACAGGGCAATCAATGAGCAGTTCTTC
CDR3: CASSYPDRAINEQFF

V: TRBV27
size: -
J: TRBJ2-2
D: TRBD2
DNA: TGTGCCAGCAGAAAGGCCGGACTAGCGGGGGGGACCGGGGAGCTGTTTTTT
CDR3: CASRKAGLAGGTGELFF

V: TRBV5-8
size: -
J: TRBJ2-2
D: -
DNA: TGTGCCAGCAGCTTGGAAGCCACCGCCTTGAGGGGGGAGCTGTTTTTT
CDR3: CASSLEATALRGELFF

V: TRBV30
size: -
J: TRBJ1-5
D: -
DNA: TGTGCCTGGAGTGTTCTACGGCTCTACCGAATCCCTTATAGCAATCAGCCCCAGCATTTT
CDR3: CAWSVLRLYRIPYSNQPQHF